The rows below give T cell receptor beta chains drawn from one sample of a study of blood T cell repertoires in COVID-19. Here immunoSEQ multiplex PCR was the method, and the copy in TCRdb shows in-frame clones only, minus some. The table includes 300,000 to 350,000 clones, roughly 90% detected once. Sequences were obtained from peripheral blood. The origin of the receptors is a man between 18 and 29 years old with active or convalescent COVID-19. CDR3s include the opening cysteine and the closing phenylalanine or tryptophan. The order of the fields is CDR3 length, D gene, clone size, V gene, J gene, CDR3 DNA, CDR3 protein. A D gene is named only where the DNA matches it firmly. Expanded clones are given a class, and other clones once, few, many or no size at all.

14	TRBD2	-	TRBV15	TRBJ2-7	TGTGCCACCAGCAGAGGGACTAGCGGTTACGAGCAGTACTTC	CATSRGTSGYEQYF
15	TRBD2	few	TRBV6-5	TRBJ2-7	TGTGCCAGCAGTTACTCGTGGCGGGGGGGCTACGAGCAGTACTTC	CASSYSWRGGYEQYF
16	-	-	TRBV28	TRBJ1-1	TGTGCCAGCAGTATGGGGATGGGGACATTGAACACTGAAGCTTTCTTT	CASSMGMGTLNTEAFF
13	-	-	TRBV15	TRBJ1-1	TGTGCCACCAGCAGAGACAGGGGACCTGAAGCTTTCTTT	CATSRDRGPEAFF
14	-	once	TRBV5-6	TRBJ2-1	TGTGCCAGCAGCTTGGACAGTTGGATAAATGAGCAGTTCTTC	CASSLDSWINEQFF
14	TRBD2	-	TRBV5-4	TRBJ2-7	TGTGCCAGCAGCCGGACTAGCGGAATCTACGAGCAGTACTTC	CASSRTSGIYEQYF
13	-	-	TRBV18	TRBJ2-5	TGTGCCAGCTCAGTCAGAGAGCGGGAGACCCAGTACTTC	CASSVRERETQYF
14	TRBD1	-	TRBV24-1	TRBJ1-5	TGTGCCACCCGGGACAGGGGGTACAATCAGCCCCAGCATTTT	CATRDRGYNQPQHF
14	-	-	TRBV28	TRBJ2-7	TGTGCCAGCAGTAATAAGTTGCAGTTCTACGAGCAGTACTTC	CASSNKLQFYEQYF
15	-	-	TRBV5-6	TRBJ2-1	TGTGCCAGCAGCTTGGCGTCTAGGAAGGTGAATGAGCAGTTCTTC	CASSLASRKVNEQFF
14	-	-	TRBV18	TRBJ1-5	TGTGCCAGCTCACCGACGGAGTATAATCAGCCCCAGCATTTT	CASSPTEYNQPQHF
15	-	-	TRBV27	TRBJ1-5	TGTGCCAGCAGCTCACAGGGATATAGCAATCAGCCCCAGCATTTT	CASSSQGYSNQPQHF
15	TRBD2	-	TRBV9	TRBJ2-3	TGTGCCAGCAGCGTATATGCGGGGGGGACAGATACGCAGTATTTT	CASSVYAGGTDTQYF
13	TRBD1	few	TRBV5-5	TRBJ2-7	TGTGCCAGCAGCTTGAACAGGGGCGACGAGCAGTACTTC	CASSLNRGDEQYF
13	-	-	TRBV28	TRBJ1-2	TGTGCCAGCAGCAAGGGACTAGTGGAAGGCTACACCTTC	CASSKGLVEGYTF
16	TRBD2	-	TRBV27	TRBJ2-7	TGTGCCAGCAGTTTCCATTTTAGCGGGAGGGCCTCCGAGCAGTACTTC	CASSFHFSGRASEQYF
13	-	-	TRBV12-3/TRBV12-4	TRBJ1-2	TGTGCCAGCAGTTTACGCCGTACATATGGCTACACCTTC	CASSLRRTYGYTF
14	-	-	TRBV2	TRBJ2-7	TGTGCCAGCAGTGGTCGGCGGGACTCCTACGAGCAGTACTTC	CASSGRRDSYEQYF
13	-	-	TRBV4-3	TRBJ2-1	TGCGCCAGCAGCCTCCGGTCCGCCAATGAGCAGTTCTTC	CASSLRSANEQFF
17	TRBD2	-	TRBV11-2	TRBJ2-5	TGTGCCAGCAGCCCGAATCCTCGGGGGAGGGCCGAAGAGACCCAGTACTTC	CASSPNPRGRAEETQYF
14	-	-	TRBV5-1	TRBJ1-4	TGCGCCAGCAGCGTGGCGGGATTCAATGAAAAACTGTTTTTT	CASSVAGFNEKLFF
14	-	once	TRBV24-1	TRBJ2-7	TGTGCCACCCTCAGACGAGGACAACTATACGAGCAGTACTTC	CATLRRGQLYEQYF
13	-	-	TRBV19	TRBJ2-1	TGTGCCAGTAGTTGGCCTTCGGGGTTTGAGCAGTTCTTC	CASSWPSGFEQFF
14	TRBD2	-	TRBV5-1	TRBJ2-3	TGCGCCAGCAGCATGGGACTAGGTCCGAATACGCAGTATTTT	CASSMGLGPNTQYF
14	-	-	TRBV19	TRBJ1-5	TGTGCCAGTAGTATTGAGGGTTACAATCAGCCCCAGCATTTT	CASSIEGYNQPQHF
15	-	-	TRBV6-5	TRBJ1-4	TGTGCCAGCAGTTACTCGCCAGGGGCCTCTGAAAAACTGTTTTTT	CASSYSPGASEKLFF
13	TRBD1	-	TRBV11-3	TRBJ1-5	TGTGCCAGCAGCCGTGACAGGGACCAGCCCCAGCATTTT	CASSRDRDQPQHF
17	TRBD2	once	TRBV7-9	TRBJ2-3	TGTGCCAGCAGCCTGTTCGGCGGGGGGCCCTTCGGGGATACGCAGTATTTT	CASSLFGGGPFGDTQYF